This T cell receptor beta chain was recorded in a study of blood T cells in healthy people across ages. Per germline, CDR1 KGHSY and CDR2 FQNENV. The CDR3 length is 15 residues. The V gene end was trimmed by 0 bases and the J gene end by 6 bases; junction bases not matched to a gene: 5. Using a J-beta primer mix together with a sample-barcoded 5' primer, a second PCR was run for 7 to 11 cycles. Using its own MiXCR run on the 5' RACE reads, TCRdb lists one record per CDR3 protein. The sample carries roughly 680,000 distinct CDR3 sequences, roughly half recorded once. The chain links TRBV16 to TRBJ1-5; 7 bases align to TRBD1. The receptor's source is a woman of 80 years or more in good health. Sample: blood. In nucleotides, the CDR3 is TGTGCCAGCAGCCAATCGGGGCAGGGGGGTCAGCCCCAGCATTTT. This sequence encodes CASSQSGQGGQPQHF.